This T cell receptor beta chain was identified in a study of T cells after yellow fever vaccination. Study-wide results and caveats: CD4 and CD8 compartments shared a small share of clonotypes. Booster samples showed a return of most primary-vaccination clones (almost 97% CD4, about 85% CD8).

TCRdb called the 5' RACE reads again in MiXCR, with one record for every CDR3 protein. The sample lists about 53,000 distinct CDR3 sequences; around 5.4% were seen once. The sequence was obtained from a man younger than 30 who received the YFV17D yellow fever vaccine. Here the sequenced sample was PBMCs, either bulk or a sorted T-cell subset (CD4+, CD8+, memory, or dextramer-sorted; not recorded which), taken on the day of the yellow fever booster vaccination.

This CDR3 reads CASSQEYAEAFF. In DNA, the CDR3 is TGCGCCAGCAGCCAAGAATATGCTGAAGCTTTCTTT. The rearrangement links TRBV4-3 to TRBJ1-1, with D hard to call. CDR3 length: 12 residues. V was shortened by 0 bases and J by 6 bases, with 5 bases between the two germline ends. Per the germline V gene, CDR1 is LGHNA and CDR2 is YSLEER.